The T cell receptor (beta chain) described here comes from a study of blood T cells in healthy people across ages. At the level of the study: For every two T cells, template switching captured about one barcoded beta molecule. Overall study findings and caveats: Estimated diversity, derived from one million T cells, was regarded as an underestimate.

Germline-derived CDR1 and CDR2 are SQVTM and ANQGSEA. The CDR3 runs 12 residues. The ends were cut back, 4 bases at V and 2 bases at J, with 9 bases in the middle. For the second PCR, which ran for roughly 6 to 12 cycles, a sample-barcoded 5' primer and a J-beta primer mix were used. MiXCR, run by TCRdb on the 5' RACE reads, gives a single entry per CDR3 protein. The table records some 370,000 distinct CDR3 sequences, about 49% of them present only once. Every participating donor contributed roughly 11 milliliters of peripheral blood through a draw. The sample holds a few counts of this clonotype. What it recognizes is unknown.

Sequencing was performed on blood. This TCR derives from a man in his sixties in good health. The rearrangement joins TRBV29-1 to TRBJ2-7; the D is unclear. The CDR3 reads CSVVPETYEQYF. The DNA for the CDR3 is TGCAGCGTTGTTCCGGAGACCTACGAGCAGTACTTC.